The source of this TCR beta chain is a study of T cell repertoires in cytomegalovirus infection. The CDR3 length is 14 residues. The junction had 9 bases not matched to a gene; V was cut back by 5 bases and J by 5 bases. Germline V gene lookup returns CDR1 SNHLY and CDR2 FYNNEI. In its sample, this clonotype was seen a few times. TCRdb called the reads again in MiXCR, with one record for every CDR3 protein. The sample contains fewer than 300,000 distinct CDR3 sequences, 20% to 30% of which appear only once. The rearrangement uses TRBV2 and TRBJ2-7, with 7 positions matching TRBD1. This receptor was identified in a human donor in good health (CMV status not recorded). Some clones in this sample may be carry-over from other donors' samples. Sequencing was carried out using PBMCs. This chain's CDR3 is CASSPDRVVHEQYF. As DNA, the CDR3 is TGTGCCAGCAGTCCCGACAGGGTAGTCCACGAGCAGTACTTC.